This entry lists 30 T cell receptor beta chains sequenced from one sample in a study of blood T cell repertoires in COVID-19. The data were produced by immunoSEQ multiplex PCR, yet TCRdb's version contains in-frame clones alone and is incomplete. Of about 150,000 clones listed, 75% to 85% are singletons. What was sequenced was peripheral blood. The receptors shown here come from a man in his sixties with active or convalescent COVID-19.

In this sample, this clone turned up once. V usage is TRBV7-4 and J usage is TRBJ1-2; D is uncertain. Germline V lookup: CDR1 SGHVT, CDR2 SQSDAQ. V was pared by 5 bases and J by 1 base, with 17 bases between. The CDR3 consists of 16 residues. The CDR3: CASSPYTAFFNYGYTF. The CDR3 DNA is TGTGCCAGCAGCCCCTACACAGCCTTTTTTAACTATGGCTACACCTTC.

The CDR3 is CASSLVPGTYEQYF. The CDR3 bases are TGTGCCAGCAGTCTTGTGCCAGGAACCTACGAGCAGTACTTC. V gene TRBV28 combines with J gene TRBJ2-7; no firm D call. Trimming removed 5 bases at V and 2 bases at J, with 13 bases between. From germline, CDR1 is MDHEN and CDR2 SYDVKM. CDR3 size: 14 residues.

This clone is a singleton in its sample. The chain has TRBV30 and TRBJ1-1; 9 nucleotides match TRBD1. J was trimmed by 4 bases and V by 1 base; bases with no gene match: 7. The CDR3 consists of 15 residues. Germline V CDR1 and CDR2: GTSNPN, SVGIG (reference sequence). CDR3 in amino acids: CAWSGWGQGPTEAFF. In nucleotides, the CDR3 is TGTGCCTGGAGTGGTTGGGGACAGGGCCCCACTGAAGCTTTCTTT.

A single count supports this clone. As DNA, the CDR3 is TGTGCCAGCAGCCGGGGACAGTCCAACTATGGCTACACCTTC. It yields the protein CASSRGQSNYGYTF. V gene TRBV7-9 combines with J gene TRBJ1-2; 7 bases match TRBD1. This CDR3 is 14 amino acids long. The germline V gene encodes CDR1 SEHNR and CDR2 FQNEAQ (reference sequence). V was clipped by 5 bases and J by 2 bases; unmatched bases: 5. Full variable domain (rest looked up from reference TRBV7-9 and TRBJ1-2): DTGVSQNPRHKITKRGQNVTFRCDPISEHNRLYWYRQTLGQGPEFLTYFQNEAQLEKSRLLSDRFSAERPKGSFSTLEIQRTEQGDSAMYLCASSRGQSNYGYTFGSGTRLTVV.

The V gene is TRBV27, the J gene TRBJ2-5; 8 positions agree with TRBD1. Germline V gives CDR1 MNHEY, CDR2 SMNVEV (reference sequence). The V segment lost 5 bases and the J segment 1 base; nucleotides outside the gene matches: 6. This CDR3 is 15 amino acids long. The CDR3 DNA follows: TGTGCCAGCAGTCCGGGGACAGGACTCCAAGAGACCCAGTACTTC. Its protein is CASSPGTGLQETQYF.

The chain joins TRBV28 to TRBJ1-2; TRBD1 is a possible D gene (5 bases). The V end lost 5 bases, the J end lost 2 bases, and 21 bases lay between the germline ends. CDR1 and CDR2 (germline): MDHEN, SYDVKM. The CDR3 spans 17 residues. The CDR3 reads CASSRGEGITDNYGYTF. The DNA of the CDR3 is TGTGCCAGCAGTCGAGGGGAGGGGATTACTGACAACTATGGCTACACCTTC.

V is TRBV7-2 and J is TRBJ2-2; D uncertain. V was shortened by 2 bases and J by 7 bases, with 8 bases between the two germline ends. The germline gives CDR1 SGHTA, CDR2 FQGNSA. The length of the CDR3 is 13 residues. The CDR3 reads CASSLYSVGELFF. The CDR3 DNA sequence: TGTGCCAGCAGCTTATACTCCGTCGGGGAGCTGTTTTTT.

CDR3 nucleotide sequence: TGTGCCAGCAGTTACCTGACAGGGAGTGATGAAGCTTTCTTT. Translation: CASSYLTGSDEAFF. The chain couples TRBV6-5 to TRBJ1-1; TRBD1 matches at 7 bases. This CDR3 is built from 14 residues. CDR1 and CDR2 from the germline V gene are MNHEY and SVGAGI. The V gene end was trimmed by 2 bases and the J gene end by 7 bases; junction bases not matched to a gene: 7.

This clone was found once. The V gene is TRBV7-9, the J gene TRBJ1-4; 7 bases line up with TRBD1. The CDR3 covers 15 residues. The V gene's germline CDR1 is SEHNR and CDR2 FQNEAQ (reference sequence). Trimming cost V 5 bases and J 8 bases; bases outside gene matches: 11. CDR3 sequence: CASSPPTGWEEKLFF. DNA for the CDR3: TGTGCCAGCAGCCCCCCGACAGGGTGGGAGGAAAAACTGTTTTTT.

The V gene is TRBV30, the J gene TRBJ2-1, with TRBD2 matching over 8 bases. This CDR3 has 16 residues. Germline trimming cut 2 bases from V and 5 bases from J; bases unmatched to any gene: 11. CDR1 and CDR2 from the germline V gene are GTSNPN and SVGIG (reference sequence). For the CDR3, the DNA is TGTGCCTGGAGTCCCCCCCCGGTAGCGGGGAACAATGAGCAGTTCTTC. Encoded protein: CAWSPPPVAGNNEQFF.

The chain has TRBV5-6 and TRBJ2-7, with TRBD1 matching 9 bases. In germline, CDR1 is SGHDT, CDR2 YYEEEE. The CDR3 is made up of 14 amino acids. Unmatched junction bases numbered 4, after V lost 2 bases and J lost 4 bases. CDR3: CASSFGQGLYEQYF. CDR3 DNA: TGTGCCAGCAGCTTTGGACAGGGGCTGTACGAGCAGTACTTC.

The chain links TRBV28 to TRBJ1-5; D unclear. Trimming took off 7 bases at V and 7 bases at J, with 17 bases between the two ends. The CDR3 is 14 residues long. CDR1 and CDR2 from the germline V gene are MDHEN and SYDVKM. CDR3 loop: CASKSHAARQPQHF. As DNA, the CDR3 is TGTGCCAGCAAATCGCATGCAGCGCGGCAGCCCCAGCATTTT.

The chain joins TRBV3-1 (or the pseudogene TRBV3-2) to TRBJ1-1, with a tentative D call TRBD1 (6 bases). The CDR3 runs 13 residues. V shed 3 bases and J shed 1 base, with 6 bases lying between them. The germline CDR1 and CDR2 sequences are LGHDT and YNNKEL (reference sequence). For the CDR3, the DNA is TGTGCCAGCAGCCAGACAGGGAACACTGAAGCTTTCTTT. Protein: CASSQTGNTEAFF.

This chain joins TRBV5-1 and TRBJ1-2, with no clear D. The CDR3 spans 13 residues. Germline V gene data show CDR1 as SGHRS and CDR2 as YFSETQ. Trimming took off 4 bases at V and 5 bases at J, with 12 bases between the two ends. The CDR3 sequence: CASSHSNPYGYTF. CDR3 nucleotides: TGCGCCAGCAGCCACTCTAACCCTTATGGCTACACCTTC.

J is TRBJ2-7 and V is TRBV9, with TRBD1 matching 7 bases. CDR1 and CDR2 (germline): SGDLS, YYNGEE. Trimming at V came to 3 bases and at J to 0 bases, leaving 6 bases not matched to a gene. The CDR3 spans 15 residues. The DNA for the CDR3 is TGTGCCAGCAGCGACGGACAGGCGTACTCCTACGAGCAGTACTTC. It yields the protein CASSDGQAYSYEQYF.

A remark on this clone: A read error may account for a junction end that differs from germline. The chain recombines TRBV5-1 with TRBJ2-7, with D maybe TRBD1 (5 bases). Germline values: CDR1 SGHRS, CDR2 YFSETQ. The CDR3 spans 14 residues. DNA for the CDR3: TGCGCCAGCAGCTTGCAGGGCCCCTCCCACGAGCAGTACTTC. Amino acids: CASSLQGPSHEQYF.

V gene TRBV9 combines with J gene TRBJ1-1; D may be TRBD1 (6 bases). Between the trimmed V and J ends, which lost 4 bases and 12 bases, there was a span of 19 bases. Per germline, CDR1 SGDLS and CDR2 YYNGEE. This CDR3 has 13 amino acids. CDR3 region: CASSPGGPSLTFF. DNA of the CDR3: TGTGCCAGCAGCCCGGGGGGGCCGTCCTTGACTTTCTTT.

This clone occurred a few times. The chain couples TRBV7-2 to TRBJ2-1, with 14 positions matching TRBD2. The CDR3 is 16 amino acids. Trimming removed 3 bases from V and 10 bases from J; junction bases left unmatched: 8. CDR1 and CDR2 from the germline V gene are SGHTA and FQGNSA. CDR3 nucleotides: TGTGCCAGCAGCTTCTCCGGGACTAGCGGGAGCCGCGAGCAGTTCTTC. Translated: CASSFSGTSGSREQFF.

Only one count was recorded for this clone. This sequence joins TRBV18 and TRBJ1-6; 9 positions agree with TRBD1. The CDR3 runs to 17 residues. V shed 4 bases, J shed 8 bases, and the junction held 12 bases outside the gene matches. Germline CDR1 KGHSH, CDR2 LQKENI. The CDR3 here is CASSRTGGGGIHSPLHF. CDR3 sequence (DNA): TGTGCCAGCTCACGAACAGGGGGCGGTGGAATACATTCACCCCTCCACTTT.

V usage is TRBV7-3 and J usage is TRBJ2-5; tentative D call: TRBD1 (7 bases). V was trimmed by 4 bases and J by 5 bases, leaving 11 bases between them. Germline CDR1 and CDR2: SGHTA and FQGTGA. The CDR3 runs to 13 residues. In nucleotides, the CDR3 is TGTGCCAGCAGCTGGACAGGAGGGGAGACCCAGTACTTC. Amino acids: CASSWTGGETQYF.

This sequence joins TRBV28 and TRBJ2-2, with TRBD1 matching 12 bases. Germline V CDR1 and CDR2: MDHEN, SYDVKM. The CDR3 loop spans 17 amino acids. The V and J ends lost 4 bases and 4 bases, in that order; junction bases with no gene match: 7. The CDR3 region is CASSSGQGARGTGELFF. In nucleotides, the CDR3 is TGTGCCAGCAGTTCGGGACAGGGGGCGCGGGGCACCGGGGAGCTGTTTTTT.

This rearrangement joins TRBV2 to TRBJ1-2; tentatively, D is TRBD1 (5 bases). Germline CDR1 reads SNHLY; CDR2 reads FYNNEI. Trimming stripped 5 bases from V and 8 bases from J, with 21 bases between. The CDR3 contains 15 residues. The CDR3: CASSSLGRGTDGYTF. The DNA for the CDR3 is TGTGCCAGCAGTTCTCTAGGGCGGGGGACTGACGGCTACACCTTC.

This clone is a singleton in its sample. The chain carries TRBV3-1 (or the pseudogene TRBV3-2) and TRBJ2-5; D is unresolved. CDR1 and CDR2 (germline): LGHDT, YNNKEL (reference sequence). CDR3 size: 13 residues. The V and J ends lost 4 bases and 5 bases respectively, with 11 bases between them. The CDR3 spells CASSPSPRETQYF. CDR3 nucleotide sequence: TGTGCCAGCAGCCCTTCACCGAGGGAGACCCAGTACTTC.

This chain links TRBV27 with TRBJ2-3; 11 bases fit TRBD2. The CDR3 runs 17 residues. Germline V lookup: CDR1 MNHEY, CDR2 SMNVEV (reference sequence). The ends lost 5 bases at V and 2 bases at J; junction bases unmatched: 9. CDR3 sequence (DNA): TGTGCCAGCAGTCTCCAAACTAGCGGGAGTTCCACAGATACGCAGTATTTT. It is translated as CASSLQTSGSSTDTQYF.

The chain uses TRBV9 and TRBJ2-3, with D possibly being TRBD2 (6 bases). Germline loops: CDR1 SGDLS, CDR2 YYNGEE. Trimming took off 4 bases at V and 1 base at J, with 10 bases between the two ends. The CDR3 totals 14 residues. CDR3 region: CASSWDLGTDTQYF. In DNA form, the CDR3 reads TGTGCCAGCAGCTGGGACTTGGGCACAGATACGCAGTATTTT.

V usage is TRBV18 and J usage is TRBJ2-5; D may be TRBD1 (6 bases). CDR3 length: 14 residues. V lost 6 bases, J lost 4 bases, and 15 bases lay in between. The germline gives CDR1 KGHSH, CDR2 LQKENI. The CDR3 loop is CASSNGRGGETQYF. CDR3 nucleotide sequence: TGTGCCAGCTCCAACGGCAGGGGTGGAGAGACCCAGTACTTC.

The gene calls are TRBV5-1 and TRBJ1-2; 12 bases line up with TRBD1. V lost 4 bases, J lost 8 bases, and 6 bases stayed unmatched. The CDR3 runs to 14 residues. Per the germline V gene, CDR1 is SGHRS and CDR2 is YFSETQ. CDR3 residues: CASSEPGTGGGYTF. The CDR3, as DNA: TGCGCCAGCAGCGAACCCGGGACAGGGGGCGGCTACACCTTC.

This chain links TRBV2 with TRBJ2-1; 12 bases are a match to TRBD2. The CDR3 has 15 residues. CDR1 SNHLY and CDR2 FYNNEI come from the germline V gene. The V and J ends lost 4 bases and 6 bases, in that order; junction bases with no gene match: 4. The CDR3 DNA follows: TGTGCCAGCAGTGCGGCTAGCGGGAGGGGCAATGAGCAGTTCTTC. Its translation: CASSAASGRGNEQFF.

The rearrangement uses TRBV5-1 and TRBJ2-7; 10 bases are shared with TRBD2. V trimming: 4 bases; J trimming: 4 bases; junction bases outside the gene matches: 11. CDR1 and CDR2 from the germline V gene are SGHRS and YFSETQ. This CDR3 is built from 16 residues. CDR3 DNA sequence: TGCGCCAGCAGCGGGGGCCCTAGCGGGAGATGGTACGAGCAGTACTTC. Translated: CASSGGPSGRWYEQYF. The entire variable domain, with the rest obtained from reference TRBV5-1 and TRBJ2-7, is as follows: KAGVTQTPRYLIKTRGQQVTLSCSPISGHRSVSWYQQTPGQGLQFLFEYFSETQRNKGNFPGRFSGRQFSNSRSEMNVSTLELGDSALYLCASSGGPSGRWYEQYFGPGTRLTVT.

The V call is TRBV27, the J call TRBJ1-4; 7 bases are shared with TRBD1. The CDR3 has 14 amino acids. Germline assignment: CDR1 MNHEY and CDR2 SMNVEV (reference sequence). Unmatched junction bases numbered 14, after V lost 8 bases and J lost 11 bases. CDR3 DNA: TGTGCCAGCCGAACTGACAGGGTTTTTGAGAAACTGTTTTTT. Amino acids: CASRTDRVFEKLFF.